This passage covers 28 T cell receptor beta chains from one sample sequenced in a study of control samples from healthy donors and cancer patients. Clones were read by immunoSEQ multiplex PCR, and TCRdb kept only the in-frame ones, dropping some. This sample has 130,000 to 150,000 clones, with about 90% found just once. What was sequenced was blood. The receptor set was obtained from a man aged 25 to 40 in good health.

The chain couples TRBV7-9 to TRBJ1-5; 8 nucleotides agree with TRBD1. From germline, CDR1 is SEHNR and CDR2 FQNEAQ (reference sequence). The CDR3 has 13 residues. The V and J ends lost 0 bases and 16 bases, in that order; junction bases with no gene match: 8. The CDR3 region is CASSLANQGASHF. The CDR3 nucleotides are TGTGCCAGCAGCTTAGCCAACCAGGGGGCAAGTCATTTT.

The chain is built from TRBV30 and TRBJ2-5, with D tentatively TRBD1 (6 bases). The CDR3 loop spans 13 amino acids. Trimming took 3 bases from V and 4 from J, leaving 12 bases between them. Germline CDR1 is GTSNPN and CDR2 is SVGIG (reference sequence). The CDR3 region is CAWSPDRPETQYF. The CDR3, as DNA: TGTGCCTGGAGCCCCGACAGGCCAGAGACCCAGTACTTC. Filled out from reference TRBV30 and TRBJ2-5, the complete variable domain reads SQTIHQWPATLVQPVGSPLSLECTVEGTSNPNLYWYRQAAGRGLQLLFYSVGIGQISSEVPQNLSASRPQDRQFILSSKKLLLSDSGFYLCAWSPDRPETQYFGPGTRLLVL.

The chain has TRBV10-1 and TRBJ2-7; the match to TRBD2 covers 8 bases. This CDR3 has 15 amino acids. The germline gives CDR1 WNHNN, CDR2 SYGVQD (reference sequence). Trimming cost V 8 bases and J 2 bases; bases outside gene matches: 11. CDR3 residues: CASSPGAGGPYEQYF. CDR3 in DNA: TGCGCCAGCTCCCCCGGGGCGGGAGGACCCTACGAGCAGTACTTC.

J is TRBJ2-3 and V is TRBV5-1, with D maybe TRBD2 (6 bases). The CDR3 spans 15 residues. Germline V gives CDR1 SGHRS, CDR2 YFSETQ. Trimming pared 0 bases from V and 6 bases from J, leaving 14 bases between. CDR3 in amino acids: CASSLEGGSGDTQYF. The CDR3 DNA is TGCGCCAGCAGCTTGGAAGGAGGGTCGGGGGATACGCAGTATTTT.

The V gene is TRBV24-1, the J gene TRBJ1-4, with 8 nucleotides matching TRBD1. Germline CDR1 KGHDR, CDR2 SFDVKD. V shed 4 bases, J shed 6 bases, and the junction held 6 bases outside the gene matches. This CDR3 comprises 15 residues. The CDR3 DNA follows: TGTGCCACCAGTGACCCCGGGACAGGACATGAAAAACTGTTTTTT. This encodes CATSDPGTGHEKLFF.

The rearrangement uses TRBV5-4 and TRBJ1-5, with D uncertain. V was shortened by 1 base and J by 7 bases, with 6 bases between the two germline ends. Germline CDR1 and CDR2: SGHNT and YYREEE (reference sequence). The CDR3 covers 12 residues. The CDR3 region is CASSLNGQPQHF. The CDR3 coding sequence is TGTGCCAGCAGCTTGAACGGCCAGCCCCAGCATTTT.

The chain has TRBV12-3 or TRBV12-4 and TRBJ2-7; perhaps TRBD2 as D (7 bases). V dropped 7 bases and J dropped 6 bases, with 16 bases sitting between them. CDR3 length equals 13 residues. The CDR3 protein is CASTRGGGFEQYF. For the CDR3, the DNA is TGTGCCAGCACTCGAGGGGGGGGCTTCGAGCAGTACTTC.

This clone is a singleton in its sample. The genes are TRBV15 and TRBJ1-4; a weak D match, TRBD1 (6 bases). Trimming removed 0 bases from V and 2 bases from J, with 10 bases in between. CDR3 length: 16 amino acids. Germline CDR1 and CDR2: LNHNV and YYDKDF (reference sequence). In DNA, the CDR3 is TGTGCCACCAGCAGAGATCCCGGGGGCACTAATGAAAAACTGTTTTTT. Its translation is CATSRDPGGTNEKLFF.

The rearrangement links TRBV19 to TRBJ1-1, with no clear D. Germline V gene data show CDR1 as LNHDA and CDR2 as SQIVND (reference sequence). With 9 bases removed from V and 3 bases from J, the gap between germline ends came to 2 bases. There are 9 residues in the CDR3. The CDR3 region has the DNA TGTGCCAGCTACACTGAAGCTTTCTTT. It yields the protein CASYTEAFF.

The gene calls are TRBV6-5 and TRBJ2-3, with 7 nucleotides matching TRBD2. The CDR3 has 14 amino acids. Germline V gives CDR1 MNHEY, CDR2 SVGAGI. The J segment lost 2 bases and the V segment lost 5 bases, leaving 4 bases of the junction unmatched. CDR3 nucleotide sequence: TGTGCCAGCAGTCCGGGGGGTCCCACAGATACGCAGTATTTT. Residues: CASSPGGPTDTQYF.

The chain links TRBV3-1 (or the pseudogene TRBV3-2) to TRBJ2-3; D is unresolved. The V gene's germline CDR1 is LGHDT and CDR2 YNNKEL (reference sequence). The CDR3 consists of 13 residues. Trimming left V 3 bases short and J 5 bases short, with 9 bases between. CDR3 sequence: CASSHRLGDTQYF. For the CDR3, the DNA is TGTGCCAGCAGCCACCGTTTGGGAGATACGCAGTATTTT.

V gene TRBV5-1 combines with J gene TRBJ2-3; D unresolved. CDR1 is SGHRS, CDR2 YFSETQ, per germline. The CDR3 is made up of 14 amino acids. V lost 1 base and J 2 bases, leaving 8 bases between the germline ends. The CDR3 region has the DNA TGCGCCAGCAGCTTGAGAGGCCCCACAGATACGCAGTATTTT. Its protein is CASSLRGPTDTQYF.

This chain links TRBV6-2 or TRBV6-3 with TRBJ2-1, with D unclear. The CDR3 length is 13 residues. V lost 2 bases and J lost 12, with 14 bases in between. Germline CDR1 is MNHEY and CDR2 is SVGEGT. CDR3 coding DNA: TGTGCCAGCAGTTACCAATGGCCAGCTGGGCAGTTCTTC. Translated, it gives CASSYQWPAGQFF.

This chain links TRBV19 with TRBJ2-2; a possible D gene is TRBD1 (6 bases). This CDR3 has 15 amino acids. The V end lost 1 base, the J end lost 5 bases, and 11 bases lay between the germline ends. Germline CDR1 is LNHDA and CDR2 is SQIVND (reference sequence). The CDR3 nucleotides read TGTGCCAGTAGTATAGGTGGGGGCGCAACCGGGGAGCTGTTTTTT. As protein: CASSIGGGATGELFF.

The rearrangement links TRBV23-1 to TRBJ1-5; TRBD1 aligns across 7 bases. TRBV23-1 is an ORF, and what it does is uncertain. This CDR3 is 15 amino acids long. V gave up 6 bases and J gave up 3 bases; unmatched junction bases: 8. The chain's CDR3 is CASSPTGTDNQPQHF. CDR3 coding DNA: TGCGCCAGCAGCCCGACAGGGACAGACAATCAGCCCCAGCATTTT.

The count of this clone is one. This chain connects TRBV7-2 to TRBJ1-6; D remains unclear. The germline V gene has CDR1 SGHTA and CDR2 FQGNSA. CDR3 size: 14 residues. V gave up 3 bases and J gave up 5 bases, with 8 bases separating them. The CDR3 region is CASSFRENNSPLHF. The CDR3, as DNA: TGTGCCAGCAGCTTTAGGGAAAATAATTCACCCCTCCACTTT. Full variable domain (remainder filled in from reference TRBV7-2 and TRBJ1-6): GAGVSQSPSNKVTEKGKDVELRCDPISGHTALYWYRQSLGQGLEFLIYFQGNSAPDKSGLPSDRFSAERTGGSVSTLTIQRTQQEDSAVYLCASSFRENNSPLHFGNGTRLTVT.

This rearrangement joins TRBV5-4 to TRBJ1-3; 9 positions match TRBD1. This CDR3 has 16 residues. Germline V lookup: CDR1 SGHNT, CDR2 YYREEE (reference sequence). J lost 0 bases, V lost 3 bases, and 4 bases had no gene match. The CDR3 DNA reads as TGTGCCAGCAGCTGGGGGACAGGGCTCTCTGGAAACACCATATATTTT. This encodes CASSWGTGLSGNTIYF.

The chain carries TRBV12-3 or TRBV12-4 and TRBJ1-1, with 8 bases matching TRBD1. The CDR3 length is 13 residues. J lost 0 bases, V lost 6 bases, and 0 bases had no gene match. This chain's CDR3 is CASRDRVNTEAFF. The CDR3 nucleotides are TGTGCCAGCAGGGACAGGGTGAACACTGAAGCTTTCTTT.

As concerns this clone: The same CDR3 also results from other DNA sequences found in this sample. V and J are TRBV7-9 and TRBJ2-3; 8 bases fit TRBD1. The J segment lost 4 bases and the V segment lost 5 bases, leaving 5 bases of the junction unmatched. In germline, CDR1 is SEHNR, CDR2 FQNEAQ (reference sequence). This CDR3 has 14 amino acids. The CDR3 region has the DNA TGTGCCAGCAGCCCCGGACAGGGCGCAGATACGCAGTATTTT. This translates into CASSPGQGADTQYF. Using reference TRBV7-9 and TRBJ2-3 for the parts outside the CDR3, the full variable domain is DTGVSQNPRHKITKRGQNVTFRCDPISEHNRLYWYRQTLGQGPEFLTYFQNEAQLEKSRLLSDRFSAERPKGSFSTLEIQRTEQGDSAMYLCASSPGQGADTQYFGPGTRLTVL.

The chain has TRBV4-1 and TRBJ1-3; D gene unclear. The CDR3 extends over 14 amino acids. The ends were cut back, 0 bases at V and 5 bases at J, with 8 bases in the middle. Germline V gene sequence: CDR1 MGHRA, CDR2 YSYEKL. The chain's CDR3 is CASSQENSRNTIYF. CDR3 DNA: TGCGCCAGCAGCCAAGAAAATTCGAGAAACACCATATATTTT.

The V and J genes are TRBV4-1 and TRBJ1-6; D is perhaps TRBD1 (6 bases). V shed 0 bases and J shed 3 bases, with 9 bases lying between them. CDR1 is MGHRA and CDR2 is YSYEKL in the germline V gene. The CDR3 is made up of 16 amino acids. CDR3 bases: TGCGCCAGCAGCCAAGAAAGGGGGGTCTATAATTCACCCCTCCACTTT. Translated: CASSQERGVYNSPLHF.

The CDR3 DNA reads as TGTGCCATCAATCGAGGGACAGGGACGAACACTGAAGCTTTCTTT. It encodes CAINRGTGTNTEAFF. This chain connects TRBV10-3 to TRBJ1-1; 9 bases fit TRBD1. Germline V gene sequence: CDR1 ENHRY, CDR2 SYGVKD. This CDR3 is built from 15 residues. Trimming cost V 7 bases and J 1 base; bases outside gene matches: 7.

The chain is built from TRBV30 and TRBJ1-4; perhaps TRBD1 as D (5 bases). The germline V gene encodes CDR1 GTSNPN and CDR2 SVGIG (reference sequence). The CDR3 covers 13 residues. V lost 4 bases and J lost 5, with 11 bases in between. The CDR3 nucleotides read TGTGCCTGGAAGGGGCAGTTGAATGAAAAACTGTTTTTT. Protein product: CAWKGQLNEKLFF.

This clone has a handful of counts. This rearrangement joins TRBV19 to TRBJ1-1; 9 bases are shared with TRBD1. Germline CDR1 LNHDA, CDR2 SQIVND (reference sequence). J gave up 1 base and V 3 bases, and 9 bases lay outside the gene matches. The CDR3 is 17 residues long. CDR3 sequence (DNA): TGTGCCAGTAGTATCCTTCCGGGACAGGGATCGAACACTGAAGCTTTCTTT. This translates into CASSILPGQGSNTEAFF.

The chain employs TRBV27 and TRBJ1-6; 7 nucleotides agree with TRBD1. V shed 2 bases, J shed 0 bases, and the junction held 4 bases outside the gene matches. Germline V gene data show CDR1 as MNHEY and CDR2 as SMNVEV (reference sequence). The CDR3 runs to 17 residues. The CDR3 spells CASSLTGQSSYNSPLHF. CDR3 sequence (DNA): TGTGCCAGCAGTTTAACGGGACAGAGCTCCTATAATTCACCCCTCCACTTT.

The chain joins TRBV30 to TRBJ1-2; no firm D call. Trimming left V 0 bases short and J 4 bases short, with 15 bases between. This CDR3 is built from 15 residues. Per the germline V gene, CDR1 is GTSNPN and CDR2 is SVGIG (reference sequence). The CDR3 protein is CAWSVPLAVGYGYTF. CDR3 sequence (DNA): TGTGCCTGGAGTGTACCACTCGCCGTCGGCTATGGCTACACCTTC.

The chain is built from TRBV11-2 and TRBJ2-1; 12 bases map to TRBD2. J was trimmed by 4 bases and V by 5 bases; bases with no gene match: 9. This CDR3 comprises 17 residues. Germline loops: CDR1 SGHAT, CDR2 FQNNGV. CDR3 residues: CASSLSSGGAKYNEQFF. The DNA of the CDR3 is TGTGCCAGCAGCCTTTCTAGCGGGGGGGCAAAATACAATGAGCAGTTCTTC.

The chain joins TRBV15 to TRBJ2-7; D not resolved. CDR1 and CDR2 from the germline V gene are LNHNV and YYDKDF (reference sequence). The CDR3 has 14 amino acids. V shed 4 bases and J shed 4 bases, with 14 bases lying between them. CDR3 loop: CATSTRGPGYEQYF. The CDR3 bases are TGTGCCACCAGCACCCGTGGACCCGGGTACGAGCAGTACTTC.